The 27 T cell receptor beta chains presented below share a single source sample, sequenced in a study of cytomegalovirus exposure and HLA in healthy donors (dated by TCRdb to the late 2010s). Preparation of the library involved the immunoSEQ multiplex PCR assay. TCRdb re-hosts the immuneACCESS table, in-frame sequences only. Its copies lack some clones; in the studies checked, an unresolved V gene accounts for under half of them, and the cause for the rest is not known. This sample is represented by about 90,000 clones; approximately 88% of them were singletons. Jointly, the top ten make up roughly 12% of the sample. The sequencing input was PBMCs. The origin of the receptors is a woman aged 18 to 35 in good health and CMV-seropositive.

This rearrangement joins TRBV18 to TRBJ2-7; 8 bases fit TRBD2. The CDR3 consists of 14 residues. Germline-derived CDR1 and CDR2 are KGHSH and LQKENI. V was pared by 3 bases and J by 2 bases, with 3 bases of the junction left unmatched. In DNA, the CDR3 is TGTGCCAGCTCACCCGGGGGGGCCCCCTACGAGCAGTACTTC. It translates to CASSPGGAPYEQYF. Using reference TRBV18 and TRBJ2-7 for the parts outside the CDR3, the full variable domain is NAGVMQNPRHLVRRRGQEARLRCSPMKGHSHVYWYRQLPEEGLKFMVYLQKENIIDESGMPKERFSAEFPKEGPSILRIQQVVRGDSAAYFCASSPGGAPYEQYFGPGTRLTVT.

The genes are TRBV7-2 and TRBJ1-2, with no clear D. V was clipped by 5 bases and J by 4 bases, with 14 bases between them. This CDR3 is 14 amino acids long. Germline V CDR1 and CDR2: SGHTA, FQGNSA. This chain's CDR3 is CASSHAAGAYGYTF. CDR3 sequence (DNA): TGTGCCAGCAGCCACGCCGCAGGTGCCTATGGCTACACCTTC.

The chain is built from TRBV18 and TRBJ2-7; 9 bases align to TRBD1. CDR3 length equals 16 residues. CDR1 and CDR2 (germline): KGHSH, LQKENI. The V gene end was trimmed by 6 bases and the J gene end by 0 bases; junction bases not matched to a gene: 9. The CDR3 DNA follows: TGTGCCAGCTCGCCCGGGACAGGGTCCCCCTCCTACGAGCAGTACTTC. It is translated as CASSPGTGSPSYEQYF.

DNA of the CDR3: TGTGCCAGCAGCCTCACAGGGGGCCACGAGCAGTACTTC. Translation: CASSLTGGHEQYF. The V and J genes are TRBV7-2 and TRBJ2-7, with 9 bases identical to TRBD1. The length of the CDR3 is 13 residues. V trimming: 5 bases; J trimming: 5 bases; junction bases outside the gene matches: 4. CDR1 and CDR2 from the germline V gene are SGHTA and FQGNSA.

This chain connects TRBV7-3 to TRBJ1-6, with D maybe TRBD1 (5 bases). Per germline, CDR1 SGHTA and CDR2 FQGTGA. The CDR3 covers 15 residues. Between the trimmed V and J ends, which lost 4 bases and 8 bases, there was a span of 15 bases. The CDR3 is CASSYTGLGDSPLHF. CDR3 nucleotides: TGTGCCAGCAGCTATACCGGGTTAGGGGATTCACCCCTCCACTTT.

CDR3 in amino acids: CASGDGGNTGELFF. The CDR3 DNA reads TGTGCCAGCGGAGACGGGGGGAACACCGGGGAGCTGTTTTTT. The chain couples TRBV28 to TRBJ2-2; TRBD2 is a possible D gene (6 bases). The CDR3 contains 14 residues. Trimming removed 8 bases from V and 1 base from J, with 11 bases in between. From germline, CDR1 is MDHEN and CDR2 SYDVKM.

The V gene is TRBV11-2, the J gene TRBJ1-5; unclear D gene. The length of the CDR3 is 14 residues. Trimming left V 0 bases short and J 3 bases short, with 6 bases between. From germline, CDR1 is SGHAT and CDR2 FQNNGV. The CDR3 nucleotides read TGTGCCAGCAGCTTAGACAGGAACAATCAGCCCCAGCATTTT. This encodes CASSLDRNNQPQHF.

The chain links TRBV6-1 to TRBJ2-1, with 7 bases aligning to TRBD1. This CDR3 is 13 amino acids long. CDR1 and CDR2 (germline): MNHNS, SASEGT. The junction had 6 bases not matched to a gene; V was cut back by 5 bases and J by 8 bases. The CDR3 nucleotides are TGTGCCAGCAGTCACAGGGGTAGGGATGAGCAGTTCTTC. It codes for CASSHRGRDEQFF.

The V and J genes are TRBV2 and TRBJ2-3; 9 positions agree with TRBD2. The V segment lost 7 bases and the J segment 4 bases; nucleotides outside the gene matches: 6. This CDR3 is built from 14 residues. The germline V gene encodes CDR1 SNHLY and CDR2 FYNNEI. The CDR3 DNA reads TGTGCCAGCACCTGGACTAGCGTCGCAGATACGCAGTATTTT. Residues: CASTWTSVADTQYF.

The J gene is TRBJ2-7, the V gene TRBV4-1; D is undetermined. This CDR3 has 16 residues. Trimming took 0 bases from V and 0 from J, leaving 12 bases between them. Germline CDR1 reads MGHRA; CDR2 reads YSYEKL. The CDR3 nucleotides are TGCGCCAGCAGCCAAGATCAAATGGAGAGCTCCTACGAGCAGTACTTC. Translating it yields CASSQDQMESSYEQYF.

The V call is TRBV4-3, the J call TRBJ1-2, with 7 bases that match TRBD1. The V gene end was trimmed by 7 bases and the J gene end by 3 bases; junction bases not matched to a gene: 5. The V gene's germline CDR1 is LGHNA and CDR2 YSLEER. There are 13 residues in the CDR3. CDR3 amino acids: CASNSGGDYGYTF. The CDR3 nucleotides read TGCGCCAGCAACTCAGGGGGAGACTATGGCTACACCTTC.

This rearrangement joins TRBV7-8 to TRBJ1-2; D perhaps matches TRBD1 (5 bases). The CDR3 is 16 amino acids. Germline V gene data show CDR1 as SGHVS and CDR2 as FQNEAQ. Trimming stripped 6 bases from V and 3 bases from J, with 20 bases between. The chain's CDR3 is CASSPGGGPLHYGYTF. As DNA, the CDR3 is TGTGCCAGCAGTCCGGGGGGGGGTCCCCTACACTATGGCTACACCTTC. Filled out from reference TRBV7-8 and TRBJ1-2, the complete variable domain reads GAGVSQSPRYKVAKRGQDVALRCDPISGHVSLFWYQQALGQGPEFLTYFQNEAQLDKSGLPSDRFFAERPEGSVSTLKIQRTQQEDSAVYLCASSPGGGPLHYGYTFGSGTRLTVV.

This chain connects TRBV5-1 to TRBJ2-5; 10 bases line up with TRBD1. The trim removed 0 bases at V and 5 bases at J, leaving 7 bases unmatched. The CDR3 runs to 16 residues. Germline-derived CDR1 and CDR2 are SGHRS and YFSETQ. CDR3 nucleotide sequence: TGCGCCAGCAGCTTGGCCCCGACAGGGGGCGACGAGACCCAGTACTTC. This gives the protein CASSLAPTGGDETQYF.

V usage is TRBV1 and J usage is TRBJ2-6; the table's TRBD2 call for D was not verified on the DNA. TRBV1 is a pseudogene segment. The CDR3 spans 18 residues. The CDR3 DNA sequence: TGCACCAGCAGCCAAACGGGGGGTAGCGGAACTGGGGCCAACGTCCTGACTTTC. It is translated as CTSSQTGGSGTGANVLTF.

The gene calls are TRBV18 and TRBJ1-6, with TRBD1 matching over 9 bases. Trimming cost V 3 bases and J 7 bases; bases outside gene matches: 4. Germline V lookup: CDR1 KGHSH, CDR2 LQKENI. The CDR3 has 15 residues. The CDR3 protein is CASSPYGQGNSPLHF. CDR3 nucleotide sequence: TGTGCCAGCTCACCCTACGGACAGGGGAATTCACCCCTCCACTTT.

The V call is TRBV30, the J call TRBJ1-2; 8 bases agree with TRBD1. Germline V CDR1 and CDR2: GTSNPN, SVGIG (reference sequence). The CDR3 runs 14 residues. V gave up 5 bases and J gave up 2 bases; unmatched junction bases: 7. CDR3 in amino acids: CAWGGQGRNYGYTF. CDR3 nucleotides: TGTGCCTGGGGAGGACAGGGTCGGAACTATGGCTACACCTTC.

The gene calls are TRBV2 and TRBJ2-7, with 9 bases identical to TRBD2. Germline CDR1 reads SNHLY; CDR2 reads FYNNEI. After removal of 8 bases from V and 7 bases from J, the junction contained 15 bases not matched to a gene. This CDR3 is 15 amino acids long. The CDR3 DNA is TGTGCCAGCTCTTCTAGCGGGGCTCGGTTTCGGGAGCAGTACTTC. This sequence encodes CASSSSGARFREQYF.

This clone appeared a single time. The V and J genes are TRBV19 and TRBJ2-3; D remains ambiguous. Deletions cut 7 bases from V and 2 bases from J, with 16 bases between. Germline CDR1 LNHDA, CDR2 SQIVND (reference sequence). The CDR3 runs to 15 residues. CDR3 coding DNA: TGTGCCAGTACGCCGCGCACAGTAGACACAGATACGCAGTATTTT. Its translation: CASTPRTVDTDTQYF.

This chain links TRBV6-4 with TRBJ2-1, with 11 bases aligning to TRBD2. There are 16 residues in the CDR3. Trimming at V came to 4 bases and at J to 4 bases, leaving 6 bases not matched to a gene. Germline assignment: CDR1 MRHNA and CDR2 SNTAGT. The CDR3 region is CASSVELAGAYNEQFF. The CDR3 DNA reads TGTGCCAGCAGTGTAGAACTAGCGGGGGCTTACAATGAGCAGTTCTTC.

This chain links TRBV7-9 with TRBJ1-4, with TRBD1 identical over 7 bases. This CDR3 is built from 12 residues. Losses at the gene ends were 4 bases for V and 10 bases for J; bases not matched to a gene: 3. The germline CDR1 and CDR2 sequences are SEHNR and FQNEAQ (reference sequence). The CDR3 loop reads CASSSRQGKLFF. The CDR3 DNA is TGTGCCAGCAGCTCCCGACAGGGAAAACTGTTTTTT.

The chain recombines TRBV5-1 with TRBJ1-1, with 7 bases matching TRBD1. V trimming: 3 bases; J trimming: 5 bases; junction bases outside the gene matches: 4. The CDR3 spans 13 residues. Germline CDR1 SGHRS, CDR2 YFSETQ. The CDR3, as DNA: TGCGCCAGCAGCTCGAACAGGGGTACTGAAGCTTTCTTT. Translation gives CASSSNRGTEAFF.

This chain links TRBV2 with TRBJ2-3, with 11 bases identical to TRBD2. This CDR3 contains 13 residues. Losses at the gene ends were 6 bases for V and 8 bases for J; bases not matched to a gene: 4. The germline gives CDR1 SNHLY, CDR2 FYNNEI. The CDR3 spells CASRVGLAGTQYF. For the CDR3, the DNA is TGTGCCAGCAGGGTTGGACTAGCGGGTACGCAGTATTTT.

V is TRBV28 and J is TRBJ1-5; TRBD1 matches at 8 bases. The junction had 2 bases not matched to a gene; V was cut back by 5 bases and J by 2 bases. The CDR3 is made up of 14 amino acids. CDR1 is MDHEN and CDR2 is SYDVKM in the germline V gene. The CDR3 DNA follows: TGTGCCAGCAGTCTGACAGGGGGCAATCAGCCCCAGCATTTT. The encoded protein is CASSLTGGNQPQHF. Using reference TRBV28 and TRBJ1-5 for the parts outside the CDR3, the full variable domain is DVKVTQSSRYLVKRTGEKVFLECVQDMDHENMFWYRQDPGLGLRLIYFSYDVKMKEKGDIPEGYSVSREKKERFSLILESASTNQTSMYLCASSLTGGNQPQHFGDGTRLSIL.

The chain carries TRBV5-6 and TRBJ2-1; weak D call: TRBD1 (7 bases). With 0 bases removed from V and 3 bases from J, the gap between germline ends came to 16 bases. The germline V gene has CDR1 SGHDT and CDR2 YYEEEE. The CDR3 spans 17 residues. The DNA for the CDR3 is TGTGCCAGCAGCTTGGTGTGGGAGGACAGGAACTACAATGAGCAGTTCTTC. This sequence encodes CASSLVWEDRNYNEQFF. The entire variable domain, with the rest obtained from reference TRBV5-6 and TRBJ2-1, is as follows: DAGVTQSPTHLIKTRGQQVTLRCSPKSGHDTVSWYQQALGQGPQFIFQYYEEEERQRGNFPDRFSGHQFPNYSSELNVNALLLGDSALYLCASSLVWEDRNYNEQFFGPGTRLTVL.

The gene calls are TRBV19 and TRBJ1-3, with D hard to call. Germline-derived CDR1 and CDR2 are LNHDA and SQIVND (reference sequence). The CDR3 length is 15 residues. V lost 1 base, J lost 0 bases, and 7 bases lay in between. For the CDR3, the DNA is TGTGCCAGTAGTATAGGCGAGTCCTCTGGAAACACCATATATTTT. Translated, it gives CASSIGESSGNTIYF.

The chain has TRBV29-1 and TRBJ2-1; 10 bases match TRBD1. With 4 bases clipped from V and 9 bases from J, the junction kept 9 bases outside the gene matches. In germline, CDR1 is SQVTM, CDR2 ANQGSEA. This CDR3 is 14 amino acids long. In nucleotides, the CDR3 is TGCAGCGTTGCCGGGACAGGGGCAATAGGTGAGCAGTTCTTC. As protein: CSVAGTGAIGEQFF.

V is TRBV28 and J is TRBJ2-3, with D maybe TRBD2 (6 bases). The CDR3 spans 15 residues. Germline V lookup: CDR1 MDHEN, CDR2 SYDVKM. Trimming pared 5 bases from V and 3 bases from J, leaving 15 bases between. CDR3: CASSTIAERTDTQYF. Here the CDR3 DNA reads TGTGCCAGCAGTACCATAGCGGAAAGGACAGATACGCAGTATTTT.